This TCR beta chain was retrieved from a study of T cell changes during pregnancy in multiple sclerosis (dated by TCRdb to about 2019). About the investigation overall: The study examined how the T cell repertoire changed over the course of pregnancy in women with multiple sclerosis.

For this clone: Its antigen has not been determined. Base qualities are not at hand, and no much larger clone is one base apart.

The CDR3 covers 14 residues, taking in both the cysteine and the phenylalanine. Of all the DNA, just the CDR3 is kept, 42 bases in frame from base 1. The germline V gene gives CDR1 as SNHLY and CDR2 as FYNNEI. Ends trimmed: V by 5 bases, J by 5 bases; bases unmatched to a gene: 6. Library creation used the immunoSEQ multiplex PCR assay. Held by TCRdb, this immuneACCESS table contains in-frame sequences only and omits some clones. Under half of the omission traces to an unresolved V gene where checked; the cause of the rest is unknown. Across this sample there are approximately 79,000 clones, with just under 95% seen only once. The ten largest make up 0.65% to 0.95% of the sample.

The chain couples TRBV2 to TRBJ1-5, with 7 central nucleotides matching TRBD1. This receptor was obtained from a female donor in good health, enrolled as a control in a pregnancy study. The sample consisted of peripheral blood, taken in the second trimester of pregnancy. The sequenced DNA is TGTGCCAGCAGTACGGACAGGTACTATCAGCCCCAGCATTTT. The encoded protein is CASSTDRYYQPQHF.